The T cell receptor beta chain under discussion was sequenced for a study of cytomegalovirus exposure and HLA in healthy donors. Germline V gene sequence: CDR1 PRHDT, CDR2 FYEKMQ (reference sequence). CDR3 length equals 14 residues. The germline V and J ends were trimmed by 3 bases and 1 base, with 7 bases remaining between them. The PCR contained 60 Vbeta and 13 Jbeta primers. Profiling relied on immunoSEQ multiplex PCR, and the TCRdb table lists in-frame clones only, not all of them. The sample lists about 180,000 clones; over 70% were seen once. Sequencing was done on a sample of PBMCs. This rearrangement joins TRBV13 to TRBJ1-3, with a possible D match to TRBD1 (5 bases). The clonotype was recovered from a woman aged 60-75 years in good health and CMV-seropositive. The CDR3 nucleotides are TGTGCCAGCAGCTTGGGGGGATCTGGAAACACCATATATTTT. It is translated as CASSLGGSGNTIYF.